These 19 T cell receptor beta chains were all obtained from the same sample, sequenced in a study of T cell changes during pregnancy in multiple sclerosis. Only in-frame clones appear in the TCRdb table, and some are missing; sequencing was by immunoSEQ multiplex PCR. The repertoire holds tens of thousands of clones, with approximately 90% as singletons. The specimen comprised CD4+ T cells from peripheral blood mononuclear cells, sampled in the second trimester of pregnancy. Receptors originate from a female donor in good health, enrolled as a control in a pregnancy study.

This clone was detected only once. This chain links TRBV11-3 with TRBJ1-1, with D unclear. Germline assignment: CDR1 SGHNT and CDR2 YENEEA. The CDR3 runs to 13 residues. V was cut by 3 bases and J by 0 bases, with 5 bases left in between. The CDR3, as DNA: TGTGCCAGCAGCTTGCGCTTGAACACTGAAGCTTTCTTT. Residues: CASSLRLNTEAFF.

This chain uses TRBV7-6 with TRBJ1-3; D is possibly TRBD1 (5 bases). This CDR3 comprises 15 residues. Trimming removed 3 bases at V and 2 bases at J, with 11 bases between. Germline V gene lookup returns CDR1 SGHVS and CDR2 FNYEAQ. CDR3 amino acids: CASSLAGIPGNTIYF. For the CDR3, the DNA is TGTGCCAGCAGCTTGGCAGGGATCCCTGGAAACACCATATATTTT.

This rearrangement joins TRBV4-3 to TRBJ1-2, with 7 bases fitting TRBD1. This CDR3 has 16 residues. The ends lost 5 bases at V and 1 base at J; junction bases unmatched: 10. The germline V gene has CDR1 LGHNA and CDR2 YSLEER. The CDR3 DNA follows: TGCGCCAGCAGCTCCGTAGAGGGACAGCTTAACTATGGCTACACCTTC. This gives the protein CASSSVEGQLNYGYTF.

The V call is TRBV19, the J call TRBJ1-2; D not resolved. This CDR3 is 14 amino acids long. The ends were cut back, 3 bases at V and 3 bases at J, with 11 bases in the middle. Germline V CDR1 and CDR2: LNHDA, SQIVND (reference sequence). The CDR3 region has the DNA TGTGCCAGTAGTATCGGGAATTCTGACTATGGCTACACCTTC. Its translation: CASSIGNSDYGYTF. The full variable domain, rest sourced from reference TRBV19 and TRBJ1-2, is DGGITQSPKYLFRKEGQNVTLSCEQNLNHDAMYWYRQDPGQGLRLIYYSQIVNDFQKGDIAEGYSVSREKKESFPLTVTSAQKNPTAFYLCASSIGNSDYGYTFGSGTRLTVV.

The chain is built from TRBV7-2 and TRBJ1-2; 9 bases fit TRBD1. Germline-derived CDR1 and CDR2 are SGHTA and FQGNSA. V lost 8 bases to trimming and J lost 6 bases; unmatched junction nucleotides: 10. The CDR3 sequence is 14 residues long. The DNA for the CDR3 is TGTGCCAGCGGCCGAGGGGACAGGGTTAATGGCTACACCTTC. It codes for CASGRGDRVNGYTF.

The J gene is TRBJ1-4, the V gene TRBV4-3; no clear D gene. Germline CDR1 LGHNA, CDR2 YSLEER. The CDR3 length is 15 residues. V was trimmed by 0 bases and J by 0 bases, leaving 5 bases between them. The CDR3 spells CASSQEGATNEKLFF. The CDR3 bases are TGCGCCAGCAGCCAAGAAGGAGCAACTAATGAAAAACTGTTTTTT.

This rearrangement joins TRBV7-2 to TRBJ1-5; 10 bases are shared with TRBD1. Germline-derived CDR1 and CDR2 are SGHTA and FQGNSA. J gave up 4 bases and V 5 bases, and 5 bases lay outside the gene matches. There are 15 residues in the CDR3. CDR3 nucleotide sequence: TGTGCCAGCAGCGCCCGACAGGGGGCTAATCAGCCCCAGCATTTT. Translated: CASSARQGANQPQHF.

The V gene is TRBV6-5, the J gene TRBJ1-4; the D gene is possibly TRBD1 (5 bases). Trimming took 0 bases from V and 8 from J, leaving 13 bases between them. CDR1 and CDR2 (germline): MNHEY, SVGAGI. The CDR3 totals 15 residues. The CDR3 protein is CASSYSGQEGEKLFF. The CDR3 bases are TGTGCCAGCAGTTACTCTGGGCAGGAGGGGGAAAAACTGTTTTTT.

The chain employs TRBV6-5 and TRBJ1-5; D is ambiguous. The CDR3 is made up of 12 amino acids. V was cut by 1 base and J by 6 bases, with 4 bases left in between. Germline values: CDR1 MNHEY, CDR2 SVGAGI. The CDR3 loop is CASSYWLQPQHF. The CDR3 nucleotides read TGTGCCAGCAGTTACTGGCTTCAGCCCCAGCATTTT.

The rearrangement uses TRBV28 and TRBJ1-2, with D unresolved. Germline V lookup: CDR1 MDHEN, CDR2 SYDVKM. V shed 6 bases and J shed 0 bases, with 8 bases lying between them. This CDR3 comprises 13 residues. CDR3 in amino acids: CASSRPANYGYTF. The CDR3 DNA reads as TGTGCCAGCAGCAGGCCAGCTAACTATGGCTACACCTTC.

The chain couples TRBV4-3 to TRBJ1-5, with TRBD1 as a possible D gene (5 bases). This CDR3 is 19 amino acids long. V lost 4 bases to trimming and J lost 0 bases, with 22 bases between them. CDR1 and CDR2 (germline): LGHNA, YSLEER. Here the CDR3 reads CASSLQLGGRSFSNQPQHF. The CDR3 coding sequence is TGCGCCAGCAGCCTCCAACTGGGGGGGAGGAGCTTTAGCAATCAGCCCCAGCATTTT.

V and J are TRBV9 and TRBJ2-3; a possible D gene is TRBD2 (5 bases). The V gene lost 3 bases and the J gene lost 2 bases, with 7 bases spanning the gap. The CDR3 loop spans 13 amino acids. Germline V gene sequence: CDR1 SGDLS, CDR2 YYNGEE. The CDR3 DNA is TGTGCCAGCAGCGCCCGGGACACAGATACGCAGTATTTT. Translating it yields CASSARDTDTQYF.

In DNA form, the CDR3 reads TGCGCCAGCAGCTTGGGGGAGGGAGTGTACAATGAGCAGTTCTTC. The encoded protein is CASSLGEGVYNEQFF. The chain couples TRBV5-1 to TRBJ2-1, with TRBD2 matching 7 bases. The CDR3 runs 15 residues. The germline V gene has CDR1 SGHRS and CDR2 YFSETQ. With 0 bases clipped from V and 4 bases from J, the junction kept 4 bases outside the gene matches.

The chain joins TRBV7-3 to TRBJ1-1, with a weak D call TRBD1 (5 bases). CDR1 is SGHTA, CDR2 FQGTGA, per germline. The CDR3 length is 15 residues. Trimming left V 2 bases short and J 3 bases short, with 13 bases between. CDR3 amino acids: CASSLGAGYDTEAFF. DNA for the CDR3: TGTGCCAGCAGCTTAGGAGCAGGGTATGACACTGAAGCTTTCTTT. Using reference TRBV7-3 and TRBJ1-1 for the parts outside the CDR3, the full variable domain is GAGVSQTPSNKVTEKGKYVELRCDPISGHTALYWYRQSLGQGPEFLIYFQGTGAADDSGLPNDRFFAVRPEGSVSTLKIQRTERGDSAVYLCASSLGAGYDTEAFFGQGTRLTVV.

The V and J genes are TRBV11-2 and TRBJ1-4, with 7 bases lining up with TRBD1. J lost 5 bases, V lost 4 bases, and 4 bases had no gene match. This CDR3 comprises 14 residues. Per germline, CDR1 SGHAT and CDR2 FQNNGV. Here the CDR3 DNA reads TGTGCCAGCAGCTCCTCGACAGGGAATGAAAAACTGTTTTTT. Protein product: CASSSSTGNEKLFF.

The V and J genes are TRBV7-2 and TRBJ2-5; the D gene is possibly TRBD2 (6 bases). The V and J ends lost 5 bases and 5 bases respectively, with 12 bases between them. CDR3 length: 13 amino acids. The V gene's germline CDR1 is SGHTA and CDR2 FQGNSA. The CDR3 bases are TGTGCCAGCAGCCCCAGCGGGCTGGAGACCCAGTACTTC. This gives the protein CASSPSGLETQYF.

The V and J genes are TRBV18 and TRBJ1-1; D is ambiguous. V was shortened by 2 bases and J by 1 base, with 11 bases between the two germline ends. Looked up from germline, CDR1 is KGHSH and CDR2 is LQKENI. This CDR3 spans 15 amino acids. DNA for the CDR3: TGTGCCAGCTCACCAATGGCAGCTAGGAACACTGAAGCTTTCTTT. This gives the protein CASSPMAARNTEAFF.

This rearrangement joins TRBV27 to TRBJ2-2, with TRBD1 matching 9 bases. Trimming at V came to 6 bases and at J to 4 bases, leaving 6 bases not matched to a gene. The germline gives CDR1 MNHEY, CDR2 SMNVEV (reference sequence). The CDR3 has 15 amino acids. This CDR3 is CASRRTGVGTGELFF. The CDR3 DNA reads TGTGCCAGCAGAAGGACAGGGGTGGGCACCGGGGAGCTGTTTTTT.

In nucleotides, the CDR3 is TGTGCCAGCACCCCGGGGGGGTTGGGTTCACCCCTCCACTTT. Translation: CASTPGGLGSPLHF. V usage is TRBV7-9 and J usage is TRBJ1-6, with a tentative D call TRBD1 (5 bases). Per the germline V gene, CDR1 is SEHNR and CDR2 is FQNEAQ (reference sequence). Trimming removed 7 bases at V and 9 bases at J, with 16 bases between. The CDR3 totals 14 residues.